This T cell receptor beta chain was captured by sequencing in a study of regulatory T cells in long-lasting Graves disease (dated by TCRdb to about 2021). Looking at the study overall: Persistent Graves' disease meant more than 5 years of antithyroid drug treatment with TSH receptor autoantibodies that stayed positive. Peripheral blood TCR sequencing and RNA sequencing compared persistent Graves' disease patients with newly diagnosed Graves' disease patients. The study was conducted in China and was registered as a clinical trial. A total of roughly 33 samples underwent TCR sequencing: roughly 13 from persistent and roughly 20 from newly diagnosed Graves' disease patients. In the clinical cohort, patients with persistent Graves' disease had used antithyroid drugs for an average of roughly 10 years.

Receptors were amplified or captured by multiplex PCR. The data were produced on an Illumina HiSeq 4000. CDR3 regions were amplified by Arm-PCR with iRepertoire HTBI primers to construct TCR beta libraries. Before sequencing, the PCR products underwent gel purification. The paper's data handling went like this. Across samples, about 63 TRBV and over 11 TRBJ segments were identified and used for gene usage analysis of CDR3 amino acid clonotypes. Filtered high-quality paired reads were merged into contigs using COPE and FqMerger. BLAST was used to align contigs to the IMGT TRBV, TRBD and TRBJ reference genes, and CDR3 was defined following IMGT. Any clonotype with a frequency above 0.1% was classified as a highly expanded clone. Repertoire diversity was measured by Shannon entropy, and V-J evenness by the Gini coefficient. A clonotype found in more than one individual was treated as public. Using fastp trimming at Q25 and MiXCR clonotype assembly, TCRdb reanalyzed the public sequencing data and kept in-frame beta chains. One record per CDR3 amino acid sequence lists the most common genes and DNA. TCRdb's processing, not the study's, gives the V and J calls here. The sample table records about 470,000 distinct CDR3 sequences; about 22% of these occur just once. The ten largest clonotypes hold 6.5% to 9% of the sample.

Per the publication, the time point label means: persistent/refractory GD, antithyroid drugs over 5 years with positive TRAb. RNA was extracted from PBMCs in TRIzol for both TCR sequencing and RNA sequencing. The diagnosis of Graves' disease was made according to American Thyroid Association guidelines. Patients for the study were recruited at an endocrinology department in Xi'an, China. Each patient gave roughly 8.4 milliliters of peripheral blood, collected in an EDTA anticoagulant tube. Ficoll Paque Plus density gradient separation was used to isolate PBMCs, and no further T cell sorting was performed. RNA quality was checked with an Agilent 2100 Bioanalyzer and agarose gel, and concentration with a NanoDrop 2000. As concerns this clonotype: Its antigen is not yet known. Its ends do not fully match the called genes, so a read error is possible.

On the study overall, not on this receptor specifically: Compared with newly diagnosed patients, persistent Graves' disease patients had lower TCR Shannon entropy and fewer highly expanded clones, which suggests clonal expansion. Only peripheral blood was studied, because thyroid tissue, the primary lesion, was inaccessible. The small sample size was acknowledged by the authors as a limitation that may reduce accuracy. Patients with persistent disease shared more public clonotypes (fewer than 3,000) than newly diagnosed patients did (approximately 990). Preferential use of TRBV28, TRBJ1-2 and TRBJ2-5 was observed in persistent disease, whereas TRBV20-1 and TRBJ2-1 were favored in newly diagnosed disease. Only the TCR beta chain was sequenced and analyzed.

CDR1 and CDR2, per the germline V gene, are SQVTM and ANQGSEA. The CDR3 contains 14 residues, cysteine and phenylalanine counted. Only CDR3 DNA is held: 42 bases, read in frame from base 1. The TCR originated in a female donor with Graves disease. Sequenced material: peripheral blood mononuclear cells (PBMCs), taken when the disease was refractory, from a patient treated with antithyroid drugs. Here the chain combines TRBV29-1 and TRBJ1-1; no D gene call is confident. CDR3 region: CSVAPAGLNTGAFF. The DNA reads TGCAGCGTTGCCCCCGCAGGATTGAACACTGGAGCTTTCTTT. With the rest looked up from the reference TRBV29-1 and TRBJ1-1 genes rather than sequenced, the full variable domain is SAVISQKPSRDICQRGTSLTIQCQVDSQVTMMFWYRQQPGQSLTLIATANQGSEATYESGFVIDKFPISRPNLTFSTLTVSNMSPEDSSIYLCSVAPAGLNTGAFFGQGTRLTVV.